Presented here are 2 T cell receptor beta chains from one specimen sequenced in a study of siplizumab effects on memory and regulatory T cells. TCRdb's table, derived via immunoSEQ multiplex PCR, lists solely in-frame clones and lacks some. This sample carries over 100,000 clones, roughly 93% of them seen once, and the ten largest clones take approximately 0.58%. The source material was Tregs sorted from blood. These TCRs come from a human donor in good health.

CDR3 sequence: CASSLGSGQRGYF. CDR3 coding DNA: TGTGCCAGCAGCTTGGGATCGGGACAGAGGGGGTACTTC. The V and J genes are TRBV5-5 and TRBJ2-7, with 7 positions matching TRBD1. Germline V CDR1 and CDR2: SGHKS, YYEKEE (reference sequence). The junction had 9 bases not matched to a gene; V was cut back by 0 bases and J by 12 bases. The CDR3 totals 13 residues.

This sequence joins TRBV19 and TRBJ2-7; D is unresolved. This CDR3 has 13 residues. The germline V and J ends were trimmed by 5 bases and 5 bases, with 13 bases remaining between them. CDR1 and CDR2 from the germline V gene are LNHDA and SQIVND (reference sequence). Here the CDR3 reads CASSFDHRDEQYF. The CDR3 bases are TGTGCCAGTAGTTTCGATCATAGGGACGAGCAGTACTTC.